Below are 21 T cell receptor beta chains sequenced from a single sample in a study of shared clonotypes between healthy human individuals. Libraries were prepared by immunoSEQ multiplex PCR; TCRdb keeps only in-frame clonotypes and omits some of them. The sample yields around 2,100,000 clones, around 96% seen once. Only CD45RO-negative cells positively selected for CCR7 counted as naive CD8 cells, so terminally differentiated effector memory CD45RA+ cells were excluded. The sample taken for sequencing was naive CD8+ T cells sorted from blood. These receptors originate from a man younger than 35 in good health.

The chain has TRBV30 and TRBJ1-1, with D possibly TRBD1 on 6 matching bases. The V end was cut by 2 bases, the J end by 5 bases, with 24 bases between. CDR3 length: 17 amino acids. Germline assignment: CDR1 GTSNPN and CDR2 SVGIG (reference sequence). The CDR3 DNA follows: TGTGCCTGGAGTTCTCCCATTCCAACCGGGACACGAACTGAAGCTTTCTTT. Translation gives CAWSSPIPTGTRTEAFF.

The V and J genes are TRBV9 and TRBJ2-7; D is ambiguous. The CDR3 is made up of 15 amino acids. Per the germline V gene, CDR1 is SGDLS and CDR2 is YYNGEE. The V end lost 0 bases, the J end lost 2 bases, and 12 bases lay between the germline ends. The DNA for the CDR3 is TGTGCCAGCAGCGTAGCCGTAGGCAAGACCTACGAGCAGTACTTC. Translated, it gives CASSVAVGKTYEQYF.

The V gene is TRBV30, the J gene TRBJ1-6; no clear D gene. Germline V gives CDR1 GTSNPN, CDR2 SVGIG (reference sequence). Between the trimmed V and J ends, which lost 0 bases and 9 bases, there was a span of 12 bases. The CDR3 covers 14 residues. The CDR3, as DNA: TGTGCCTGGAGTGTTGGGGTGAGTGGTTCACCCCTCCACTTT. As protein: CAWSVGVSGSPLHF.

The sample holds one count of this clone. The genes are TRBV7-9 and TRBJ2-1; TRBD2 aligns across 10 bases. CDR3 length: 16 amino acids. Germline V lookup: CDR1 SEHNR, CDR2 FQNEAQ (reference sequence). The junction had 12 bases not matched to a gene; V was cut back by 5 bases and J by 8 bases. CDR3 amino acids: CASSTRAGGPVDEQFF. DNA of the CDR3: TGTGCCAGCAGCACGCGAGCGGGAGGGCCAGTTGATGAGCAGTTCTTC.

V and J are TRBV10-1 and TRBJ2-1, with D hard to call. CDR1 and CDR2 (germline): WNHNN, SYGVQD (reference sequence). This CDR3 comprises 11 residues. V was shortened by 8 bases and J by 3 bases, with 5 bases between the two germline ends. The CDR3, as DNA: TGCGCCAGCGGGGACTACAATGAGCAGTTCTTC. This gives the protein CASGDYNEQFF.

On this clone: The same CDR3 arises from other DNA sequences in this sample as well. The J gene is TRBJ1-1, the V gene TRBV25-1, with TRBD1 as a possible D gene (6 bases). V was shortened by 6 bases and J by 5 bases, with 10 bases between the two germline ends. Germline lookup yields CDR1 MGHDK and CDR2 SYGVNS. The length of the CDR3 is 12 residues. The CDR3 DNA reads as TGTGCCAGCAGCCAAGGGGGGACTGAAGCTTTCTTT. This sequence encodes CASSQGGTEAFF.

This chain links TRBV5-1 with TRBJ1-1; 7 positions match TRBD1. Germline loops: CDR1 SGHRS, CDR2 YFSETQ. V shed 4 bases and J 1 base; nucleotides not matched to a gene: 1. The CDR3 has 13 residues. The CDR3 reads CASSRDRNTEAFF. The CDR3 nucleotides are TGCGCCAGCAGCAGGGACAGGAACACTGAAGCTTTCTTT.

The rearrangement joins TRBV6-1 to TRBJ2-7; no definite D call. Trimming left V 6 bases short and J 3 bases short, with 12 bases between. The CDR3 sequence is 13 residues long. Germline CDR1 and CDR2: MNHNS and SASEGT. This CDR3 reads CASSWAADYEQYF. The CDR3, as DNA: TGTGCCAGCAGCTGGGCGGCGGACTACGAGCAGTACTTC.

The chain links TRBV7-9 to TRBJ2-7; D remains ambiguous. Trimming shortened V by 5 bases and J by 5 bases, and 7 bases separated the two germline ends. CDR3 length equals 11 residues. Per germline, CDR1 SEHNR and CDR2 FQNEAQ (reference sequence). The CDR3 reads CASSHLDEQYF. In DNA, the CDR3 is TGTGCCAGCAGCCACTTGGACGAGCAGTACTTC.

This clone has a single count. CDR3 amino acids: CARKRIRSYEQYF. The CDR3, as DNA: TGTGCCAGAAAAAGGATACGATCCTACGAGCAGTACTTC. This sequence joins TRBV7-5 and TRBJ2-7. TRBV7-5 constitutes a pseudogene. The CDR3 runs 13 residues.

The CDR3 here is CASSLGQGEYQETQYF. The DNA of the CDR3 is TGTGCCAGCAGCTTAGGGCAGGGAGAGTACCAAGAGACCCAGTACTTC. The chain combines TRBV7-9 with TRBJ2-5; D possibly uses TRBD1 or TRBD2 (5 bases each). CDR3 length equals 16 residues. V lost 1 base and J 0 bases, leaving 12 bases between the germline ends. Germline lookup yields CDR1 SEHNR and CDR2 FQNEAQ (reference sequence).

This rearrangement joins TRBV27 to TRBJ1-6; a weak D match, TRBD1 (6 bases). Looked up from germline, CDR1 is MNHEY and CDR2 is SMNVEV (reference sequence). The CDR3 sequence is 17 residues long. V gave up 3 bases and J gave up 4 bases, with 16 bases separating them. The CDR3 DNA follows: TGTGCCAGCAGTTTCTTGGAGGGGGGTTCTTATAATTCACCCCTCCACTTT. It is translated as CASSFLEGGSYNSPLHF.

The genes are TRBV7-9 and TRBJ2-5, with D perhaps TRBD2 (6 bases). V was cut by 3 bases and J by 1 base, with 15 bases left in between. The CDR3 has 16 amino acids. Looked up from germline, CDR1 is SEHNR and CDR2 is FQNEAQ (reference sequence). CDR3 bases: TGTGCCAGCAGCTTTCGGGTTGGAGGGGTCCAAGAGACCCAGTACTTC. Encoded protein: CASSFRVGGVQETQYF.

The chain couples TRBV7-6 to TRBJ2-7; possibly TRBD2 for D (5 bases). Germline assignment: CDR1 SGHVS and CDR2 FNYEAQ. The V end lost 5 bases, the J end lost 4 bases, and 12 bases lay between the germline ends. CDR3 size: 13 residues. The CDR3 DNA reads TGTGCCAGCAGCCGAGGGATTGGGTACGAGCAGTACTTC. Translated: CASSRGIGYEQYF.

The rearrangement links TRBV6-1 to TRBJ2-6; 9 bases match TRBD1. The CDR3 length is 18 residues. Germline V CDR1 and CDR2: MNHNS, SASEGT. J gave up 2 bases and V 2 bases, and 7 bases lay outside the gene matches. The CDR3 DNA sequence: TGTGCCAGCAGTGAATGGGACAGGGTCGAGACTGGGGCCAACGTCCTGACTTTC. Its protein product is CASSEWDRVETGANVLTF.

This clone appeared a single time. Its ends do not fully match the called genes, so a read error is possible. The chain combines TRBV28 with TRBJ1-4; 8 positions match TRBD1. The CDR3 contains 17 residues. Germline-derived CDR1 and CDR2 are MDHEN and SYDVKM. CDR3 DNA sequence: TGTGCCAGCAGTTTATTGTGGACAGGGCCAACGAATGAAAAACTGTTTTTT. Encoded protein: CASSLLWTGPTNEKLFF.

This clone has just one count. The same CDR3 also results from other DNA sequences found in this sample. The CDR3 protein is CATSRDPSSYNEQFF. The CDR3 DNA reads TGTGCCACCAGCAGAGACCCTAGTTCCTACAATGAGCAGTTCTTC. The chain couples TRBV15 to TRBJ2-1, with D unclear. V was pared by 0 bases and J by 1 base, with 7 bases between. The CDR3 is made up of 15 amino acids. Germline V gene data show CDR1 as LNHNV and CDR2 as YYDKDF (reference sequence).

The chain employs TRBV19 and TRBJ1-5; D unclear. From germline, CDR1 is LNHDA and CDR2 SQIVND (reference sequence). The CDR3 is 16 residues long. V was clipped by 3 bases and J by 6 bases, with 18 bases between them. The CDR3 DNA is TGTGCCAGTAGTATTCAGGTTGGGGTAGGGATTCAGCCCCAGCATTTT. Translation gives CASSIQVGVGIQPQHF.

The chain has TRBV11-3 and TRBJ2-7; no reliable D call. This CDR3 contains 13 residues. Germline CDR1 is SGHNT and CDR2 is YENEEA. Trimming pared 1 base from V and 4 bases from J, leaving 8 bases between. Here the CDR3 reads CASSLGFGYEQYF. In DNA, the CDR3 is TGTGCCAGCAGCTTAGGTTTTGGTTACGAGCAGTACTTC. Full variable domain (missing parts from reference TRBV11-3 and TRBJ2-7): EAGVVQSPRYKIIEKKQPVAFWCNPISGHNTLYWYLQNLGQGPELLIRYENEEAVDDSQLPKDRFSAERLKGVDSTLKIQPAELGDSAVYLCASSLGFGYEQYFGPGTRLTVT.

The genes are TRBV5-8 and TRBJ1-5; 7 bases fit TRBD1. Trimming cost V 7 bases and J 7 bases; bases outside gene matches: 11. Looked up from germline, CDR1 is SGHTS and CDR2 is YDEGEE. The CDR3 runs to 14 residues. CDR3 sequence: CASRARTGGQPQHF. In DNA, the CDR3 is TGTGCCAGCCGGGCCAGGACAGGAGGGCAGCCCCAGCATTTT.

The genes are TRBV4-1 and TRBJ1-4; maybe TRBD1 (5 bases). CDR3 length: 15 amino acids. The germline V gene encodes CDR1 MGHRA and CDR2 YSYEKL. Trimming took off 0 bases at V and 8 bases at J, with 13 bases between the two ends. The CDR3 region is CASSQDVGAREKLFF. The CDR3 nucleotides are TGCGCCAGCAGCCAAGATGTAGGGGCCAGAGAAAAACTGTTTTTT.